These 27 T cell receptor beta chains were sequenced from one sample in a study of control samples from healthy donors and cancer patients (TCRdb year 2020). Libraries were prepared through the immunoSEQ multiplex PCR assay. TCRdb's version of the immuneACCESS table is confined to in-frame rearrangements and falls short of the full clone set. An unresolved V gene accounts for under half of the shortfall where checked; the remainder is of unknown origin. Within this sample are fewer than 200,000 clones, with around 90% of them counted one time only. Together, the top ten hold around 1.4% of the sample. The sequenced sample was blood. The receptors shown here come from a woman in her forties or fifties in good health.

The chain recombines TRBV3-1 (or the pseudogene TRBV3-2) with TRBJ1-2, with D tentatively TRBD1 (6 bases). This CDR3 has 13 residues. Trimming removed 3 bases at V and 8 bases at J, with 13 bases between. CDR1 is LGHDT, CDR2 YNNKEL, per germline (reference sequence). The CDR3 reads CASSHRGGVGYTF. The CDR3 DNA reads TGTGCCAGCAGCCACCGAGGGGGGGTGGGCTACACCTTC.

The CDR3 region has the DNA TGTGCCAGCAGGGGCGGTGGCTATGGCTACACCTTC. This codes for CASRGGGYGYTF. V and J are TRBV6-5 and TRBJ1-2; D not resolved. Trimming removed 6 bases at V and 4 bases at J, with 9 bases between. Germline CDR1 and CDR2: MNHEY and SVGAGI. The CDR3 has 12 residues.

DNA for the CDR3: TGTGCCAGCAGTGCATCAGTTAACACTGAAGCTTTCTTT. It is translated as CASSASVNTEAFF. This rearrangement joins TRBV6-4 to TRBJ1-1, with D hard to call. V shed 4 bases and J shed 2 bases, with 8 bases lying between them. The CDR3 loop spans 13 amino acids. CDR1 is MRHNA, CDR2 SNTAGT, per germline.

The table lists this clone with a few counts. This chain uses TRBV7-3 with TRBJ1-1; D call uncertain. The germline gives CDR1 SGHTA, CDR2 FQGTGA. V lost 5 bases to trimming and J lost 4 bases, with 14 bases between them. CDR3 length equals 14 residues. CDR3 DNA sequence: TGTGCCAGCAGCCCCAGTCCGTTTGTCACTGAAGCTTTCTTT. Protein: CASSPSPFVTEAFF.

The J gene is TRBJ2-1, the V gene TRBV7-2, with D unresolved. The CDR3 runs to 14 residues. V was cut by 3 bases and J by 5 bases, with 11 bases left in between. Germline values: CDR1 SGHTA, CDR2 FQGNSA. This chain's CDR3 is CASSFSGGNNEQFF. The DNA of the CDR3 is TGTGCCAGCAGCTTCTCTGGTGGAAACAATGAGCAGTTCTTC.

The chain joins TRBV9 to TRBJ2-3; unclear D gene. V lost 4 bases, J lost 6 bases, and 9 bases lay in between. CDR3 size: 12 residues. Germline V gives CDR1 SGDLS, CDR2 YYNGEE. Here the CDR3 reads CASSTDADTQYF. The CDR3 bases are TGTGCCAGCAGCACAGATGCGGATACGCAGTATTTT. The full variable domain, in which reference TRBV9 and TRBJ2-3 provide the parts outside the CDR3, is DSGVTQTPKHLITATGQRVTLRCSPRSGDLSVYWYQQSLDQGLQFLIQYYNGEERAKGNILERFSAQQFPDLHSELNLSSLELGDSALYFCASSTDADTQYFGPGTRLTVL.

The chain is built from TRBV9 and TRBJ1-2, with TRBD1 identical over 7 bases. The CDR3 has 15 amino acids. Unmatched junction bases numbered 9, after V lost 3 bases and J lost 4 bases. Looked up from germline, CDR1 is SGDLS and CDR2 is YYNGEE. The CDR3 sequence is CASSGGRQGRYGYTF. CDR3 coding DNA: TGTGCCAGCAGCGGGGGGCGACAGGGCCGCTATGGCTACACCTTC.

The rearrangement uses TRBV20-1 and TRBJ1-2, with 9 bases aligning to TRBD1. Germline V CDR1 and CDR2: DFQATT, SNEGSKA (reference sequence). J lost 3 bases, V lost 3 bases, and 17 bases had no gene match. This CDR3 region has 18 residues. CDR3 amino acids: CSASSRHSGGQGDYGYTF. CDR3 DNA: TGCAGTGCTAGTAGCCGCCACTCCGGGGGACAGGGTGACTATGGCTACACCTTC.

The V call is TRBV6-2 or TRBV6-3, the J call TRBJ2-3; D unresolved. Trimming cost V 4 bases and J 8 bases, with 10 bases left between them. Germline V gene lookup returns CDR1 MNHEY and CDR2 SVGEGT. The length of the CDR3 is 12 residues. DNA of the CDR3: TGTGCCAGCAGTTCGGTTGAGTTTACGCAGTATTTT. Amino acids: CASSSVEFTQYF.

The V gene is TRBV29-1, the J gene TRBJ2-4; TRBD1 is a possible D gene (5 bases). Trimming shortened V by 7 bases and J by 6 bases, and 19 bases separated the two germline ends. CDR1 is SQVTM and CDR2 is ANQGSEA in the germline V gene. The CDR3 spans 14 residues. This CDR3 is CSGGGAGKGNIQYF. The CDR3 nucleotides are TGCAGCGGGGGTGGGGCAGGGAAGGGAAACATTCAGTACTTC.

A single count supports this clone. This chain joins TRBV4-1 and TRBJ1-2; 8 positions match TRBD1. Germline V gene lookup returns CDR1 MGHRA and CDR2 YSYEKL. With V trimmed by 1 base and J by 5 bases, 6 bases remained unmatched. This CDR3 is built from 15 residues. The CDR3 sequence: CASSQVQGGEYGYTF. In DNA form, the CDR3 reads TGCGCCAGCAGCCAAGTACAGGGGGGGGAATATGGCTACACCTTC.

This clone was seen only once. This chain joins TRBV29-1 and TRBJ1-2, with D unresolved. The V and J ends lost 7 bases and 4 bases respectively, with 19 bases between them. In germline, CDR1 is SQVTM, CDR2 ANQGSEA. CDR3 length: 14 residues. The CDR3 DNA reads as TGCAGCGCCGGCAAGGACGGACGAACCTATGGCTACACCTTC. Its protein is CSAGKDGRTYGYTF.

The chain links TRBV7-9 to TRBJ1-1, with no clear D. Germline CDR1 SEHNR, CDR2 FQNEAQ (reference sequence). Trimming pared 2 bases from V and 5 bases from J, leaving 15 bases between. The CDR3 consists of 15 residues. CDR3 nucleotide sequence: TGTGCCAGCAGCTTAAGTGGTGTTCGGGAAACTGAAGCTTTCTTT. It codes for CASSLSGVRETEAFF.

The rearrangement joins TRBV9 to TRBJ1-1, with D unclear. The germline CDR1 and CDR2 sequences are SGDLS and YYNGEE. V lost 0 bases and J 3 bases, leaving 9 bases between the germline ends. The CDR3 is made up of 14 amino acids. The CDR3 here is CASSVGTRDTEAFF. The DNA of the CDR3 is TGTGCCAGCAGCGTAGGGACTAGGGACACTGAAGCTTTCTTT.

This chain uses TRBV6-2 or TRBV6-3 with TRBJ1-2, with D possibly TRBD1 on 5 matching bases. The V gene lost 2 bases and the J gene lost 6 bases, with 16 bases spanning the gap. CDR3 length: 15 amino acids. Germline V lookup: CDR1 MNHEY, CDR2 SVGEGT. For the CDR3, the DNA is TGTGCCAGCAGTTACCGGGGCCAGGGAGTCGATGGCTACACCTTC. This sequence encodes CASSYRGQGVDGYTF.

The J gene is TRBJ1-1, the V gene TRBV9; D not certain. Germline V gene sequence: CDR1 SGDLS, CDR2 YYNGEE. The CDR3 contains 12 residues. V was trimmed by 0 bases and J by 1 base, leaving 1 base between them. CDR3 sequence: CASSVENTEAFF. The CDR3 DNA sequence: TGTGCCAGCAGCGTAGAGAACACTGAAGCTTTCTTT. The full variable domain, with the rest looked up from reference TRBV9 and TRBJ1-1, is DSGVTQTPKHLITATGQRVTLRCSPRSGDLSVYWYQQSLDQGLQFLIQYYNGEERAKGNILERFSAQQFPDLHSELNLSSLELGDSALYFCASSVENTEAFFGQGTRLTVV.

The chain employs TRBV13 and TRBJ2-7; D may be TRBD1 (5 bases). The V gene lost 2 bases and the J gene lost 4 bases, with 12 bases spanning the gap. This CDR3 spans 14 amino acids. Looked up from germline, CDR1 is PRHDT and CDR2 is FYEKMQ (reference sequence). CDR3 region: CASSLRQGAYEQYF. The CDR3, as DNA: TGTGCCAGCAGCTTAAGACAAGGGGCGTACGAGCAGTACTTC.

This chain joins TRBV5-1 and TRBJ2-7; 9 positions match TRBD2. The CDR3 is 15 amino acids. Trimming cost V 1 base and J 3 bases; bases outside gene matches: 5. The germline V gene has CDR1 SGHRS and CDR2 YFSETQ. The CDR3 DNA reads as TGCGCCAGCAGCTTGTCAAGCGGGGGGTACTACGAGCAGTACTTC. Amino acids: CASSLSSGGYYEQYF.

The chain joins TRBV3-1 (or the pseudogene TRBV3-2) to TRBJ2-7, with TRBD2 matching over 9 bases. Unmatched junction bases numbered 6, after V lost 4 bases and J lost 2 bases. Germline CDR1 LGHDT, CDR2 YNNKEL (reference sequence). The CDR3 extends over 15 amino acids. The CDR3 coding sequence is TGTGCCAGCAGCCGGACTAGCGCCAATCCCTACGAGCAGTACTTC. Translated, it gives CASSRTSANPYEQYF.

CDR3 bases: TGTGCCAGCAGCTTCGGGACAAATGATGGGCCCCAAGAGACCCAGTACTTC. It specifies CASSFGTNDGPQETQYF. The chain combines TRBV11-3 with TRBJ2-5; D is possibly TRBD1 (6 bases). Germline CDR1 SGHNT, CDR2 YENEEA. The CDR3 is 17 amino acids. Trimming pared 3 bases from V and 1 base from J, leaving 18 bases between.

V usage is TRBV7-9 and J usage is TRBJ1-1; 10 nucleotides align to TRBD1. The CDR3 spans 17 residues. The trim removed 4 bases at V and 1 base at J, leaving 9 bases unmatched. Germline CDR1 is SEHNR and CDR2 is FQNEAQ (reference sequence). CDR3 nucleotides: TGTGCCAGCAGCTCCATTTGGGACAGGGGAAAGAACACTGAAGCTTTCTTT. This translates into CASSSIWDRGKNTEAFF.

This chain uses TRBV29-1 with TRBJ2-7; D gene uncertain. Germline CDR1 is SQVTM and CDR2 is ANQGSEA. The CDR3 length is 13 residues. Between the trimmed V and J ends, which lost 7 bases and 4 bases, there was a span of 17 bases. The CDR3 DNA is TGCAGCGCCGTCGGGCCTGCGAGATACGAGCAGTACTTC. Protein sequence: CSAVGPARYEQYF.

The chain links TRBV5-1 to TRBJ2-3; perhaps TRBD2 as D (6 bases). V shed 4 bases and J shed 4 bases, with 22 bases lying between them. This CDR3 has 17 amino acids. The germline gives CDR1 SGHRS, CDR2 YFSETQ. The CDR3 bases are TGCGCCAGCAGCGTGGAGGGCAGGGCAACTCCCCCAGATACGCAGTATTTT. Translating it yields CASSVEGRATPPDTQYF.

The V and J genes are TRBV21-1 and TRBJ2-7. TRBV21-1 is flagged as a pseudogene. The CDR3 is made up of 16 amino acids. CDR3 in amino acids: CASSKVGIPFSYEQYF. The CDR3 region has the DNA TGTGCCAGCAGCAAAGTGGGGATACCCTTCTCCTACGAGCAGTACTTC.

The chain couples TRBV7-9 to TRBJ1-6; D is unclear. Germline assignment: CDR1 SEHNR and CDR2 FQNEAQ (reference sequence). V lost 5 bases and J 7 bases, leaving 12 bases between the germline ends. This CDR3 has 14 amino acids. CDR3 sequence (DNA): TGTGCCAGCAGCCCCGACTTGGGGAATTCACCCCTCCACTTT. This encodes CASSPDLGNSPLHF.

The chain couples TRBV9 to TRBJ1-3, with 8 bases matching TRBD1. The length of the CDR3 is 15 residues. V shed 3 bases, J shed 2 bases, and the junction held 4 bases outside the gene matches. Germline values: CDR1 SGDLS, CDR2 YYNGEE. The CDR3: CASSARTGTGNTIYF. In DNA form, the CDR3 reads TGTGCCAGCAGCGCCCGGACAGGGACTGGAAACACCATATATTTT.

The V call is TRBV11-2, the J call TRBJ1-1; 8 positions agree with TRBD1. After removal of 5 bases from V and 2 bases from J, the junction contained 4 bases not matched to a gene. Germline V gives CDR1 SGHAT, CDR2 FQNNGV. The CDR3 sequence is 14 residues long. CDR3 loop: CASSRGQVNTEAFF. In DNA, the CDR3 is TGTGCCAGCAGCCGGGGACAGGTTAACACTGAAGCTTTCTTT. Using reference TRBV11-2 and TRBJ1-1 for the parts outside the CDR3, the full variable domain is EAGVAQSPRYKIIEKRQSVAFWCNPISGHATLYWYQQILGQGPKLLIQFQNNGVVDDSQLPKDRFSAERLKGVDSTLKIQPAKLEDSAVYLCASSRGQVNTEAFFGQGTRLTVV.